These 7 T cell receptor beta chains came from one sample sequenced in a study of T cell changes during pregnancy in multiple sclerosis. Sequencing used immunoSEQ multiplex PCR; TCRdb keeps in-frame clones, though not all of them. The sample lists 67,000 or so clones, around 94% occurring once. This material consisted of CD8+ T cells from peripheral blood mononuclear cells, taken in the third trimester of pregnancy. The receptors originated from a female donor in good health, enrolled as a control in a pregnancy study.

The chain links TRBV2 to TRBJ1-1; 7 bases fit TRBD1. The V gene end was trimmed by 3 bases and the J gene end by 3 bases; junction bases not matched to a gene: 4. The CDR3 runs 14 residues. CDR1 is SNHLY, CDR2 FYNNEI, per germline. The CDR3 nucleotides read TGTGCCAGCAGTGATGGACAGGCCTACACTGAAGCTTTCTTT. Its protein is CASSDGQAYTEAFF.

Here the CDR3 reads CASSGGGSTEAFF. In DNA, the CDR3 is TGTGCCAGCAGCGGGGGGGGGAGCACTGAAGCTTTCTTT. The chain carries TRBV4-2 and TRBJ1-1; maybe TRBD1 (5 bases). From germline, CDR1 is LGHNA and CDR2 YNFKEQ. V lost 5 bases and J 4 bases, leaving 11 bases between the germline ends. The CDR3 extends over 13 amino acids.

For the CDR3, the DNA is TGCGCCAGCAGCGTTTCGAGAGCGGGGAGCACAGATACGCAGTATTTT. The encoded protein is CASSVSRAGSTDTQYF. The chain couples TRBV4-1 to TRBJ2-3; 7 bases are a match to TRBD2. The CDR3 consists of 16 residues. V lost 5 bases to trimming and J lost 0 bases; unmatched junction nucleotides: 8. CDR1 and CDR2 (germline): MGHRA, YSYEKL.

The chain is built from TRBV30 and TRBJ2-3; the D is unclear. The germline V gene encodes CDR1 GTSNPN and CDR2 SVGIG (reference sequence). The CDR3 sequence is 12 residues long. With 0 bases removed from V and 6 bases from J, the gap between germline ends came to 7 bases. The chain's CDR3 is CAWSVSSDTQYF. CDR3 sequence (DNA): TGTGCCTGGAGTGTAAGCTCCGATACGCAGTATTTT.

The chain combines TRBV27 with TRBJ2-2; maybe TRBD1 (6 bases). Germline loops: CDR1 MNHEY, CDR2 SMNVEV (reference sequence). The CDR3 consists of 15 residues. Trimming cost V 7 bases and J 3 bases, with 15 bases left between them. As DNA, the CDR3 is TGTGCCAGCAAGGGGCCTGCAGGGGACACCGGGGAGCTGTTTTTT. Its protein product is CASKGPAGDTGELFF.

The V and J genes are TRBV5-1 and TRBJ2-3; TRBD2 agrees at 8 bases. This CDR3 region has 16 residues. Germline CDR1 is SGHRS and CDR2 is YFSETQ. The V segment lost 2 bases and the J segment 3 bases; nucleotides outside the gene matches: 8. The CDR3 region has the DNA TGCGCCAGCAGCTTCGATAGCGGGGTCTTGACAGATACGCAGTATTTT. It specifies CASSFDSGVLTDTQYF.

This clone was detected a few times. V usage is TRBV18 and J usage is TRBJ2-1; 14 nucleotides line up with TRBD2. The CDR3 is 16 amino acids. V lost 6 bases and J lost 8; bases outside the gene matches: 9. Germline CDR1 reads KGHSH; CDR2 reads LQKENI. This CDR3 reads CASSPSGTSGSDEQFF. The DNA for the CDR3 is TGTGCCAGCTCCCCCTCCGGGACTAGCGGGAGCGATGAGCAGTTCTTC.